The following is a T cell receptor beta chain sequence with its context. This sample was taken from a study of shared clonotypes between healthy human individuals. Looking at the study overall: Participating donors consisted of two women and a few men aged 18 to 49.

V trimming: 5 bases; J trimming: 4 bases; junction bases outside the gene matches: 11. The CDR3 is 17 residues long. Germline V CDR1 and CDR2: KGHSH, LQKENI. Measured with immunoSEQ multiplex PCR; TCRdb has only the in-frame clones, and not every one. Of about 510,000 clones listed, 79% were seen once; the top ten hold 10% to 15%. This clonotype was sampled from a woman aged 40 to 50 in good health. Some clones in this sample may be carry-over from other donors' samples. The chain is built from TRBV18 and TRBJ1-5, with TRBD1 identical over 10 bases. Input material: PBMCs. For the CDR3, the DNA is TGTGCCAGCTCATCGGACAGGGGGATGGAATGGAATCAGCCCCAGCATTTT. Amino acids: CASSSDRGMEWNQPQHF.